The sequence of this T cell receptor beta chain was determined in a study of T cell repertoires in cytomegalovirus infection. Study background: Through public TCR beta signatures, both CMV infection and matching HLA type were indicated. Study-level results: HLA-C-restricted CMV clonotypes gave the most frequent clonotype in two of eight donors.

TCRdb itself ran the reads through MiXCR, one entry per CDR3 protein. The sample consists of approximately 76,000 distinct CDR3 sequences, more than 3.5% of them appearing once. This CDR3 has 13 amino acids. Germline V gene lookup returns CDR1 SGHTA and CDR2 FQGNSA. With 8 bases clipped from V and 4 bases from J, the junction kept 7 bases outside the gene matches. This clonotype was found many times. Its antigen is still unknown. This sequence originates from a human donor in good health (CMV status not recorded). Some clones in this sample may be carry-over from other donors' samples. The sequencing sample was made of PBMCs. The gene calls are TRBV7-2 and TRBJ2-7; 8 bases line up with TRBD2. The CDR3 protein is CASRGGLDYEQYF. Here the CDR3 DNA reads TGTGCCAGCCGGGGGGGTCTAGATTACGAGCAGTACTTC.